Below, one TCR beta chain is given with its context. This clonotype was seen many times. Its antigen target is currently unknown. No base qualities exist here, and no much larger clone lies one base off it. The sample comes from a study of T cells in Graves' hyperthyroidism and ophthalmopathy (dated by TCRdb to between 2018 and 2021). For the wider study: Peripheral blood samples were taken at initial diagnosis, before any treatment was given. To identify distinguishing TCR V-J signatures, a discovery cohort of 100 or so patients was used, comprising under 45 with Graves' ophthalmopathy and approximately 58 with stable Graves' hyperthyroidism. An independent validation cohort of around 19 hyperthyroidism patients and 17 patients who later progressed to ophthalmopathy tested prospective prediction of ophthalmopathy. The roughly 90 discovery patients were divided at random into training and test sets in a 7:3 ratio. In addition, the study compared T-cell repertoires in thyroid tissue and in blood from 6 or 7 Graves' hyperthyroidism patients. After blood sampling, hyperthyroidism patients were treated with methimazole at a starting dose of 30 mg daily, and ophthalmopathy patients were treated with high-dose intravenous methylprednisolone. The paper describes TCR Vbeta CDR3 sequencing of 135 peripheral blood samples, made up of under 50 ophthalmopathy patients, roughly 72 hyperthyroidism patients and 17 progressor patients. Overall study outcomes, separate from this receptor: Sample size was not statistically predetermined, and investigators were not blinded to group allocation. In validation, the model predicted progression to ophthalmopathy a median of roughly 6.5 months before onset, with around 70% sensitivity and about 75% specificity. Most expanded thyroid clonotypes (frequency above 0.001) were also detected in blood, a finding suggesting that blood repertoires may reflect thyroid immune responses. A model built on a 13 V-J signature distinguished ophthalmopathy from stable hyperthyroidism, reaching about 89% sensitivity and around 81% specificity in cross-validation and 80%/75% in testing.

Amplification of TCR beta CDR3 regions was carried out from RNA transcripts. The first round of RT-PCR for the TCR CDR3 was performed with the HTBI primer set and the Qiagen OneStep RT-PCR kit. Libraries were constructed in a second round of multiplex PCR, after which size selection and purification were carried out. Libraries were sequenced paired-end with 100 bp reads on an Illumina HiSeq2000. In the original analysis: Raw data were processed with SOAPnuke, discarding reads with adapters, uncalled bases, mean Phred below 15, or no exact constant-primer or identifier match. COPE v1.2.5 was used to merge high-quality paired reads, and clonotypes were defined as unique nucleotide sequences. Clonotypes were aligned to IMGT TRBV, TRBD and TRBJ reference segments using MiTCR v1.1. The analysis included only V-J combinations with a frequency above 0.0001, which together covered roughly 99% of the repertoires. A TCS score was defined as the ratio of F50 (clonal expansion) to E x V (chaos), with BLOSUM62-based TCRdist applied between CDR3 peptides within each V-J. Welch's t-statistics and random forest reduced 500 to 550 V-J features to 13, which were used in a naive Bayes classifier (R e1071). In-frame beta chains were kept once TCRdb had trimmed the public reads at Q25 with fastp and called clones with MiXCR. Rows with one shared CDR3 protein collapse into an entry with the most common genes and DNA. The V and J calls shown here were made by TCRdb, not taken from the authors' results. This sample gives 200,000 to 300,000 distinct CDR3 sequences in total; around 26% of them show up just once. The ten top clones hold about 40% of the sample.

In the ophthalmopathy patients, disease was moderately to severely active, with a Clinical Activity Score of 3 or more, a NOSPECS grade of 4 or more, and a duration of less than 3 months. The study excluded patients with uncontrolled infections, other autoimmune diseases, pregnancy or lactation. Diagnoses were established on the basis of clinical symptoms, serum thyroxine and TRAb, thyroid ultrasound, and orbital computed tomography. PBMCs were separated from approximately 9.9 ml of fresh peripheral blood using Ficoll-Paque density gradient centrifugation. Total RNA was extracted with Trizol reagent, and quality was checked on an Agilent 2100 Bioanalyzer. Based on the germline V gene, the CDR1 and CDR2 sequences are SNHLY and FYNNEI. Relative to germline, V is missing 6 bases and J is missing 2 bases, with 8 bases of the junction outside any gene match. From its cysteine to its phenylalanine, the CDR3 spans 15 amino acids. Of all the DNA, just the CDR3 is kept, 45 bases in frame from base 1.

The sequence derives from a woman aged 40 to 50 with Graves' ophthalmopathy. The rearrangement combines TRBV2 with TRBJ2-7; 9 bases in the junction line up with TRBD1. Source material: blood. The sequenced DNA: TGTGCCAGCAGCGCACCCGGGACAGGGACCTACGAGCAGTACTTC. The encoded protein is CASSAPGTGTYEQYF.